This T cell receptor beta chain was recorded in a study of blood T cell repertoires in COVID-19. Methods used by the authors: Estimates of nucleated cell counts were drawn from the amplification of reference gene primers. Generated by immunoSEQ multiplex PCR, the TCRdb table keeps only in-frame clones and is missing some. The V and J calls and clone size are taken from that table; D and trimming were inferred from the DNA. This sample carries 250,000 or so clones, roughly 82% of them seen once, and the ten largest clones take about 4.8%. This clone was found a few times. V was clipped by 2 bases and J by 4 bases, with 5 bases between them. The CDR3 totals 12 residues. CDR1 is SEHNR and CDR2 is FQNEAQ in the germline V gene (reference sequence).

The source is a woman between 70 and 85 years old with acute or convalescent COVID-19. Sample: peripheral blood. V is TRBV7-9 and J is TRBJ2-5; TRBD1 might be the D (5 bases). The CDR3 is CASSLQGETQYF. DNA of the CDR3: TGTGCCAGCAGCTTACAGGGAGAGACCCAGTACTTC.